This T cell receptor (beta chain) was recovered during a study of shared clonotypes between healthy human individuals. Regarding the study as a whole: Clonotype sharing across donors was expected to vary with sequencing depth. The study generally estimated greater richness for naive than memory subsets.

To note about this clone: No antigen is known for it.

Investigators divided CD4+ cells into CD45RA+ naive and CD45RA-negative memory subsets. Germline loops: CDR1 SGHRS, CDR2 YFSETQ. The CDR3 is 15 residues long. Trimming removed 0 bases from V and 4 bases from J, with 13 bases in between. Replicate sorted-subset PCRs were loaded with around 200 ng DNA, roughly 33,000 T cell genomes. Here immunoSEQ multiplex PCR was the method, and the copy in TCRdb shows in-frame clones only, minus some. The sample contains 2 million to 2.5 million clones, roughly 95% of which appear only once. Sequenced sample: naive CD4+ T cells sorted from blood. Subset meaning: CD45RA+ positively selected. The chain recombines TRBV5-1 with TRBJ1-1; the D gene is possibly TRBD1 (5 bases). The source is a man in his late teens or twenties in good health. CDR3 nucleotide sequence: TGCGCCAGCAGCTTGGCAGGTAAGGGGAGCACTGAAGCTTTCTTT. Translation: CASSLAGKGSTEAFF.